Here is one T cell receptor (beta chain) with its context. No antigen is known for it. The junction departs from the called germline gene at one end, perhaps through a read error. These data belong to a study of tumor-infiltrating lymphocytes in primary liver carcinoma. Total RNA (roughly 550 ng) served as template for TCR beta cDNA synthesis primed by a constant-region primer. Nested multiplex PCR, run for three rounds with slightly modified ARM-PCR, yielded TCR beta libraries. Two initial PCR rounds of roughly 10 cycles each paired TRBV1-TRBV30 forward primers with a C-beta reverse primer. From the multiplex PCR reads, TCRdb called clonotypes with MiXCR, one entry per CDR3 protein. The table records 200,000 or so distinct CDR3 sequences, about 61% of them present only once. General study points: Tumors had a top-250-clone fraction that was significantly higher than blood (p = 0.039).

Blood RNA came from unsorted whole blood; germline DNA was also extracted. This CDR3 is built from 12 residues. Germline lookup yields CDR1 MNHEY and CDR2 SVGEGT. Sequenced material: peripheral blood. V usage is TRBV6-2 or TRBV6-3 and J usage is TRBJ1-2; no clear D gene. This clonotype was obtained from a woman aged 55-69 years with primary liver carcinoma and hepatitis B virus infection. The CDR3 region has the DNA TGTGCCGGCAGCCCCGAGGTATATGGCTACACCTTC. Protein product: CAGSPEVYGYTF.